The 3 T cell receptor beta chains listed next were all sequenced from one sample in a study of blood T cell repertoires in COVID-19. Clones were sequenced by immunoSEQ multiplex PCR, and TCRdb holds only the in-frame ones, with some missing. The sample has over 250,000 clones; roughly nine tenths are singletons. The sequenced material came from peripheral blood. Source of these receptors: a woman aged 30 to 39 with COVID-19, enrolled during active disease.

This chain uses TRBV19 with TRBJ1-2; TRBD1 matches at 12 bases. V lost 7 bases and J lost 9; bases outside the gene matches: 6. The CDR3 is 13 residues long. CDR1 and CDR2 (germline): LNHDA, SQIVND (reference sequence). CDR3 loop: CASTGTGGNSYTF. The CDR3 DNA follows: TGTGCCAGTACTGGGACAGGGGGCAATAGCTACACCTTC.

This rearrangement joins TRBV20-1 to TRBJ2-2; TRBD2 agrees at 8 bases. Trimming cost V 3 bases and J 3 bases; bases outside gene matches: 6. Germline V gives CDR1 DFQATT, CDR2 SNEGSKA (reference sequence). The CDR3 totals 15 residues. CDR3 sequence: CSASSSGRDTGELFF. Written as DNA, the CDR3 is TGCAGTGCTAGTAGCAGCGGGAGAGACACCGGGGAGCTGTTTTTT.

This clone was seen only a few times. The genes are TRBV7-9 and TRBJ1-2; a weak D match, TRBD1 (5 bases). Germline V lookup: CDR1 SEHNR, CDR2 FQNEAQ (reference sequence). Trimming removed 5 bases at V and 1 base at J, with 11 bases between. The CDR3 runs to 14 residues. CDR3: CASSRRGDNYGYTF. The CDR3 DNA sequence: TGTGCCAGCAGCCGGCGGGGCGATAACTATGGCTACACCTTC.